This is a list of T cell receptor beta chains from one sample in a study of T cells in Graves' hyperthyroidism and ophthalmopathy. TCRdb redid the calling of the multiplex PCR reads with MiXCR, one entry per CDR3 protein. The sample shows hundreds of thousands of distinct CDR3 sequences, around 15% of them seen only once. Sample: blood. Source of these receptors: a woman aged 18-29 years with Graves' hyperthyroidism. Each CDR3 is given with its conserved first and last residue. The order of the fields is D gene, V gene, clone size, J gene, CDR3 protein, CDR3 DNA. A D gene is named only where the DNA matches it firmly. Size values are once, few and many counts, or a class for expanded clones, and some rows have none.

D: NA; V: TRBV7-9; size: many; J: TRBJ1-1; CDR3: CASSLIFRSTEAFF; DNA: TGTGCCAGCAGCTTAATCTTCCGGAGTACTGAAGCTTTCTTT
D: NA; V: TRBV27; size: NA; J: TRBJ2-7; CDR3: CASSLRTGTNGQYF; DNA: TGTGCCAGCAGTCTCCGGACAGGGACTAATGGGCAGTACTTC
D: NA; V: TRBV28; size: few; J: TRBJ1-4; CDR3: CASKPHGATNEKLFF; DNA: TGTGCCAGCAAACCGCACGGGGCAACTAATGAAAAACTGTTTTTT
D: TRBD1; V: TRBV10-2; size: NA; J: TRBJ1-4; CDR3: CASSESGQPATNEKLFF; DNA: TGCGCCAGCAGTGAGTCGGGACAGCCTGCAACTAATGAAAAACTGTTTTTT
D: NA; V: TRBV5-6; size: many; J: TRBJ2-1; CDR3: CASSFDRFRSSYNEQFF; DNA: TGTGCCAGCAGCTTCGACAGGTTCAGGAGCTCCTACAATGAGCAGTTCTTC
D: NA; V: TRBV7-9; size: NA; J: TRBJ1-1; CDR3: CASSLAPDSPNTEAFF; DNA: TGTGCCAGCAGCTTAGCTCCGGACAGCCCGAACACTGAAGCTTTCTTT
D: TRBD1; V: TRBV5-6; size: once; J: TRBJ1-1; CDR3: CASSLTRTGITFRAEAFF; DNA: TGTGCCAGCAGCTTGACCCGGACAGGGATCACCTTTAGGGCTGAAGCTTTCTTT
D: NA; V: TRBV6-2/TRBV6-3; size: many; J: TRBJ1-1; CDR3: CASSPQTSGAFF; DNA: TGTGCCAGCAGCCCTCAGACGTCGGGGGCTTTCTTT
D: TRBD2; V: TRBV7-2; size: NA; J: TRBJ2-7; CDR3: CASGSTRTSGRSGPEQYF; DNA: TGTGCCAGCGGCTCCACCCGGACTAGCGGGAGATCTGGTCCCGAGCAGTACTTC
D: TRBD2; V: TRBV4-3; size: many; J: TRBJ2-7; CDR3: CASSQDTAGVEQYF; DNA: TGCGCCAGCAGCCAAGATACGGCGGGAGTCGAGCAGTACTTC
D: TRBD1; V: TRBV7-3; size: few; J: TRBJ2-1; CDR3: CASSSGQVPEKFF; DNA: TGTGCCAGCAGCTCCGGACAGGTCCCGGAGAAGTTCTTC
D: NA; V: TRBV30; size: NA; J: TRBJ2-5; CDR3: CAWTRFRDTQETQYF; DNA: TGTGCCTGGACGAGGTTCCGGGACACCCAAGAGACCCAGTACTTC
D: NA; V: TRBV7-2; size: many; J: TRBJ1-1; CDR3: CASKVKGYTEAFF; DNA: TGTGCCAGCAAGGTAAAGGGGTACACTGAAGCTTTCTTT
D: TRBD1; V: TRBV28; size: many; J: TRBJ1-3; CDR3: CASSRPGQGSGNTIYF; DNA: TGTGCCAGCAGTCGTCCGGGACAGGGCTCTGGAAACACCATATATTTT
D: NA; V: TRBV12-3/TRBV12-4; size: many; J: TRBJ2-7; CDR3: CASSFSTYEQYF; DNA: TGTGCCAGCAGTTTTTCTACCTACGAGCAGTACTTC
D: TRBD1; V: TRBV27; size: many; J: TRBJ2-5; CDR3: CASRIRDSMFEAQYF; DNA: TGTGCCAGCAGGATCCGGGACAGCATGTTCGAGGCCCAGTACTTC
D: NA; V: TRBV18; size: many; J: TRBJ2-7; CDR3: CASSPGVSIYEQYF; DNA: TGTGCCAGCTCACCGGGAGTCTCAATCTACGAGCAGTACTTC